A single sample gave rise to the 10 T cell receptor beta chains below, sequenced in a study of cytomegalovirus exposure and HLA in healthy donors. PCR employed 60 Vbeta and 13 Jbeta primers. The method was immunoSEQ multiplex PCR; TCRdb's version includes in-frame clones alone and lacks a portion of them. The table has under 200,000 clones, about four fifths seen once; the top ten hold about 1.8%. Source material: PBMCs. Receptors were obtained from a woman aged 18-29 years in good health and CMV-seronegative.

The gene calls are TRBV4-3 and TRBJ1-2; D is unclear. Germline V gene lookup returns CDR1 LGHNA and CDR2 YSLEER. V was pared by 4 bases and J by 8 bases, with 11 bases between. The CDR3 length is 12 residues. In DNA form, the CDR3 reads TGCGCCAGCAGCCTCGGGTCGTGCGGCTACACCTTC. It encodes CASSLGSCGYTF.

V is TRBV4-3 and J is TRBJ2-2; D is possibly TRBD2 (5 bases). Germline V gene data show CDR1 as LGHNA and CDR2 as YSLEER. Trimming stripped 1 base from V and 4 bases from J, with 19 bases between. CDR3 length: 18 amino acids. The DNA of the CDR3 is TGCGCCAGCAGCCAAGGTCCCTGGGAGTCCTCGGGCACCGGGGAGCTGTTTTTT. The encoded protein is CASSQGPWESSGTGELFF.

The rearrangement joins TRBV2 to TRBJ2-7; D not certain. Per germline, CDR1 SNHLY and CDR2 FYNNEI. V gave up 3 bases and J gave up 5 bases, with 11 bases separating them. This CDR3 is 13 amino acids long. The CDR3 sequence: CASSDEADHEQYF. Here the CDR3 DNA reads TGTGCCAGCAGTGACGAGGCAGACCACGAGCAGTACTTC.

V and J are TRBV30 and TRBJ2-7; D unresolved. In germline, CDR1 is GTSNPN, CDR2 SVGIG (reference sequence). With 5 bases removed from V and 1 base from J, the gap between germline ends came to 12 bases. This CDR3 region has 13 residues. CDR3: CAWGKQPSYEQYF. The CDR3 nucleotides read TGTGCCTGGGGAAAACAGCCATCCTACGAGCAGTACTTC.

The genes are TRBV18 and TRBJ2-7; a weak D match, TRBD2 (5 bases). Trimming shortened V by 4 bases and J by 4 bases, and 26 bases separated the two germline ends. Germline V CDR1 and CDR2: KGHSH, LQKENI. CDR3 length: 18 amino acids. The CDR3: CASSLNFLAKERPYEQYF. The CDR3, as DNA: TGTGCCAGCTCACTGAATTTCCTCGCAAAGGAGCGGCCATACGAGCAGTACTTC.

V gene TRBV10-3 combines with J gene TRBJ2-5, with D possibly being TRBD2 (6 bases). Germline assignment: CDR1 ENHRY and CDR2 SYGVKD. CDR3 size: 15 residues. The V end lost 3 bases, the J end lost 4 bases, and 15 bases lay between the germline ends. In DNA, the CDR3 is TGTGCCATCAGTGAAGCGGAGGGAGACGGAGAGACCCAGTACTTC. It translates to CAISEAEGDGETQYF.

The CDR3 loop is CASSYSSASYYEQYF. For the CDR3, the DNA is TGTGCCAGCAGTTACTCGAGTGCCTCCTACTACGAGCAGTACTTC. The chain employs TRBV6-5 and TRBJ2-7, with D unclear. The germline V and J ends were trimmed by 0 bases and 3 bases, with 12 bases remaining between them. Germline V gene lookup returns CDR1 MNHEY and CDR2 SVGAGI. The CDR3 runs to 15 residues.

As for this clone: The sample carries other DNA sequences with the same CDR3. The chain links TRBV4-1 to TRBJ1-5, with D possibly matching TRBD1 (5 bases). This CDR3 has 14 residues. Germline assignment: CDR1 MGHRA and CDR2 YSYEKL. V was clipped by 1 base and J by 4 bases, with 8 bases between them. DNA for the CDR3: TGCGCCAGCAGCCAAGTGGGGGGGAATCAGCCCCAGCATTTT. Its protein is CASSQVGGNQPQHF.

The CDR3 DNA sequence: TGTGCCAGCAGCGTAACCGGGACTAACCCCGGGGCGCAGTATTTT. Amino acids: CASSVTGTNPGAQYF. The chain uses TRBV9 and TRBJ2-3; 7 positions match TRBD2. This CDR3 contains 15 residues. Germline values: CDR1 SGDLS, CDR2 YYNGEE. The V segment lost 1 base and the J segment 10 bases; nucleotides outside the gene matches: 12. The variable domain in full, with the rest retrieved from reference TRBV9 and TRBJ2-3, is DSGVTQTPKHLITATGQRVTLRCSPRSGDLSVYWYQQSLDQGLQFLIQYYNGEERAKGNILERFSAQQFPDLHSELNLSSLELGDSALYFCASSVTGTNPGAQYFGPGTRLTVL.

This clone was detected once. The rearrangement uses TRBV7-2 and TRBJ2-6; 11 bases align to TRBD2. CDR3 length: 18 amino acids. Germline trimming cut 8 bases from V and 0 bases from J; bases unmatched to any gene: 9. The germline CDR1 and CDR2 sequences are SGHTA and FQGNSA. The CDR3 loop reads CASSVSGRVYSGANVLTF. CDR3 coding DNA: TGTGCCAGCTCTGTTAGCGGGAGGGTTTACTCTGGGGCCAACGTCCTGACTTTC.